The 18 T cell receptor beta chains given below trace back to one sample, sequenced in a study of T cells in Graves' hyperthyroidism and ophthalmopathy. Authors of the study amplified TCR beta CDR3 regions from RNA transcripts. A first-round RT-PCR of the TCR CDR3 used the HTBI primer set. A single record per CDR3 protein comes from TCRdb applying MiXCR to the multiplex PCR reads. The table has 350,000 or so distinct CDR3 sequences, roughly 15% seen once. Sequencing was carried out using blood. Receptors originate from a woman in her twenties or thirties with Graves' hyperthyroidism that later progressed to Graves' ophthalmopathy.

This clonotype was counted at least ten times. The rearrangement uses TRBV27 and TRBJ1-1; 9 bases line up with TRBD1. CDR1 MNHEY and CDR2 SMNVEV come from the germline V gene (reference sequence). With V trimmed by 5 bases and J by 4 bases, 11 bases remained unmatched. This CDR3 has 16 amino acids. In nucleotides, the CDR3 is TGTGCCAGCAGTACTACTGAACAGGGGGCAAGCACTGAAGCTTTCTTT. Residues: CASSTTEQGASTEAFF.

The CDR3 DNA follows: TGTGCCACCTCTAGCGGGGCCGACAATGAGCAGTTCTTC. Translating gives CATSSGADNEQFF. The gene calls are TRBV6-1 and TRBJ2-1; TRBD2 agrees at 9 bases. The CDR3 runs to 13 residues. V dropped 10 bases and J dropped 5; count of bases not matched to a gene: 6. Germline V gene lookup returns CDR1 MNHNS and CDR2 SASEGT.

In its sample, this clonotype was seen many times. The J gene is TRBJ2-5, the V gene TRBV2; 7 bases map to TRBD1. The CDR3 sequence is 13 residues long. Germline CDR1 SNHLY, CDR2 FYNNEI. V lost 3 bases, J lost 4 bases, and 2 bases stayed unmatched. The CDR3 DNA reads TGTGCCAGCAGTGAGACAGGGTTAGAGACCCAGTACTTC. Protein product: CASSETGLETQYF. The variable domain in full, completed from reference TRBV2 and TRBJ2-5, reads EPEVTQTPSHQVTQMGQEVILRCVPISNHLYFYWYRQILGQKVEFLVSFYNNEISEKSEIFDDQFSVERPDGSNFTLKIRSTKLEDSAMYFCASSETGLETQYFGPGTRLLVL.

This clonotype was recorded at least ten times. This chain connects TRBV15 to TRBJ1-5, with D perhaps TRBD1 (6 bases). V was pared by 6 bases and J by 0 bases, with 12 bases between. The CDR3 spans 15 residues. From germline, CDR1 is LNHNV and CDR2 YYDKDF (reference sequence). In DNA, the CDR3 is TGTGCCACCAGTCTCGACAGGAGTAGCAATCAGCCCCAGCATTTT. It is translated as CATSLDRSSNQPQHF.

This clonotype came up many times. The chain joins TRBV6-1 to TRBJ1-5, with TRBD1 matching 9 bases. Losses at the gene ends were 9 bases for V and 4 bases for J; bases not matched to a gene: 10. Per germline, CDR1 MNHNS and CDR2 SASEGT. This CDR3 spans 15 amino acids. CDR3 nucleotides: TGTGCCAGTTCTACTCCGGGACAGGGTAATCAGCCCCAGCATTTT. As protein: CASSTPGQGNQPQHF.

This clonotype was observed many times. The CDR3 reads CASSVELVSTDTQYF. The DNA for the CDR3 is TGTGCCAGCAGTGTGGAACTAGTGAGCACAGATACGCAGTATTTT. The rearrangement uses TRBV12-3 or TRBV12-4 and TRBJ2-3, with D possibly TRBD2 on 5 matching bases. The CDR3 length is 15 residues. Deletions cut 5 bases from V and 0 bases from J, with 12 bases between.

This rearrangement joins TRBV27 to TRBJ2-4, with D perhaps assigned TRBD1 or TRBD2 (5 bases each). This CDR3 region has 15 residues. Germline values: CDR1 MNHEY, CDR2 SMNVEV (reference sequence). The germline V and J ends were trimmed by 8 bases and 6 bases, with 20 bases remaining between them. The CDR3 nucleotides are TGTGCCAGCTCGTCGGCCGAGGGGAGAGGAAACATTCAGTACTTC. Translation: CASSSAEGRGNIQYF.

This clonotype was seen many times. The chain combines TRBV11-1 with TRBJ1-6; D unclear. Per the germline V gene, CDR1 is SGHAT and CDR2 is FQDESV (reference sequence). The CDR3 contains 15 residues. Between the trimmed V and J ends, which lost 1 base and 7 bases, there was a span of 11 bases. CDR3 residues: CASSLVDPQNSPLHF. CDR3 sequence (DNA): TGTGCCAGCAGCTTAGTGGACCCTCAAAATTCACCCCTCCACTTT. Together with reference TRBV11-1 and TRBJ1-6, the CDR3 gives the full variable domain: EAEVAQSPRYKITEKSQAVAFWCDPISGHATLYWYRQILGQGPELLVQFQDESVVDDSQLPKDRFSAERLKGVDSTLKIQPAELGDSAMYLCASSLVDPQNSPLHFGNGTRLTVT.

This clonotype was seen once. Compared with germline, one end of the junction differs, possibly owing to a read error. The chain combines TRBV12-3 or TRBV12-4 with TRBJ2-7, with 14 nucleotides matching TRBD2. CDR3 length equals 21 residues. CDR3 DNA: TGTGCTAGCAGCCGTGGGACTAGCGGGAGCGGGGGTGATACCAGATCCTACGAGCAGTACTTC. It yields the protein CASSRGTSGSGGDTRSYEQYF.

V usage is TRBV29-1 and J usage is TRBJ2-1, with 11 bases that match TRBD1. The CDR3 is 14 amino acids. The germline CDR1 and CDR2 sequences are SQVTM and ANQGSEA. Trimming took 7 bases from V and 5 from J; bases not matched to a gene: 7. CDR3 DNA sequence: TGCAGCGCTAGACGGGACAGGGGGGACAATGAGCAGTTCTTC. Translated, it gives CSARRDRGDNEQFF.

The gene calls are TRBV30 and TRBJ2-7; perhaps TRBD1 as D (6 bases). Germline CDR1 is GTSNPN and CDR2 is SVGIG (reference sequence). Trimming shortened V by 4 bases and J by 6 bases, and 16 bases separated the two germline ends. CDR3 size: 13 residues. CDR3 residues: CAWTSGVTFEQYF. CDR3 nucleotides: TGTGCCTGGACATCAGGGGTAACTTTCGAGCAGTACTTC.

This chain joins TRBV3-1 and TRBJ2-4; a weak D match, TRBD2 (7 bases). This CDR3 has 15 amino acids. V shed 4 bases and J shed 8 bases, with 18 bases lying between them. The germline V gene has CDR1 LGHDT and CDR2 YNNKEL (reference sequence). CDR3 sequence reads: CASSLRTGTKDIQYF. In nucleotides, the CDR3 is TGTGCCAGCAGCCTAAGAACAGGGACTAAGGACATTCAGTACTTC.

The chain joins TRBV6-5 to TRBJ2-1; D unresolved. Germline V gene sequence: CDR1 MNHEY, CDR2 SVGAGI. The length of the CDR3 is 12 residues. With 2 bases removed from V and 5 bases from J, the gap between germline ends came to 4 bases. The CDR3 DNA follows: TGTGCCAGCAGTTACGTCGACAATGAGCAGTTCTTC. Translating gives CASSYVDNEQFF.

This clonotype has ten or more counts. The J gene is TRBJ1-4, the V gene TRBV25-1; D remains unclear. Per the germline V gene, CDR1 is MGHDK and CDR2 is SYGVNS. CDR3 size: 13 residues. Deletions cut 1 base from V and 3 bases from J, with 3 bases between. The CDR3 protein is CASSELPNEKLFF. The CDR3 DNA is TGTGCCAGCAGTGAATTACCTAATGAAAAACTGTTTTTT.

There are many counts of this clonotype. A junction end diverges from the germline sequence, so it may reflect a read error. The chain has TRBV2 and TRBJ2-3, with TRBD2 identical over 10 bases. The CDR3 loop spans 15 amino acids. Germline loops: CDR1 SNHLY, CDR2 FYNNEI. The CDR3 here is CASSDASGSTDTRYF. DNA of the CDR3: TGTGCCAGCAGTGATGCTAGCGGGAGCACAGATACGCGGTATTTT.

In DNA, the CDR3 is TGCGCCAGCAGCCAAGACAGATCGGAGACCCAGTACTTC. Residues: CASSQDRSETQYF. V usage is TRBV4-1 and J usage is TRBJ2-5, with unresolved D. Trimming left V 0 bases short and J 5 bases short, with 7 bases between. There are 13 residues in the CDR3. Germline V gene lookup returns CDR1 MGHRA and CDR2 YSYEKL.

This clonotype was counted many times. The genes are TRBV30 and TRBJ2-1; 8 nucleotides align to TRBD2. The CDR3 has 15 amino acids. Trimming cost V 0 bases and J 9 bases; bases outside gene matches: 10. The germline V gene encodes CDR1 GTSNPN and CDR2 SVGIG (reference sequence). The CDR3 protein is CAWSVLAGGGREQFF. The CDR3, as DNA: TGTGCCTGGAGTGTTCTCGCGGGAGGTGGACGTGAGCAGTTCTTC.

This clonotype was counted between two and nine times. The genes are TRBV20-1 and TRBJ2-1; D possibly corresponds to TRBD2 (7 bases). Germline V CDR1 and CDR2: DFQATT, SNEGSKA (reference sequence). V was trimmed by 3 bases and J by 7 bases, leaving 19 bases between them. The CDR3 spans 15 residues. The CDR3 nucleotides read TGCAGTGCTAGCAAGGGGGAGGGGACCGGGAATGAGCAGTTCTTC. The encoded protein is CSASKGEGTGNEQFF.